This T cell receptor beta chain was identified in a study of response to subunit inactivated influenza vaccine. Each CDR3 protein is one row after TCRdb ran MiXCR on the RT-PCR reads. This sample has around 200,000 distinct CDR3 sequences; roughly 8.7% occur once, and the top ten carry approximately 11%. This clonotype was seen only a few times. This clonotype was obtained from a man aged 50 to 60 who received an inactivated influenza vaccine. The source material was non-naive T cells sorted from PBMCs, sampled on the day of vaccination.

CDR3 sequence: CAWSPGAPEAFF. CDR3 bases: TGTGCCTGGAGTCCAGGGGCCCCTGAAGCTTTCTTT. J is TRBJ1-1 and V is TRBV30; maybe TRBD1 (6 bases). CDR1 and CDR2 from the germline V gene are GTSNPN and SVGIG (reference sequence). Trimming pared 2 bases from V and 6 bases from J, leaving 10 bases between. CDR3 size: 12 residues.